These T cell receptor beta chains were read from a single sample in a study of graft-versus-host responses after intestinal transplantation. Sequenced by immunoSEQ multiplex PCR; TCRdb stores in-frame clones only, minus some. The sample lists tens of thousands of clones, 90% to 95% occurring once. No antigen has been identified for these receptors. This material consisted of unstimulated CD8+ T cells sorted from spleen or lymph node cells, taken before transplant. The receptors originated from a human donor who was the organ donor for an intestinal transplant. Each CDR3 is given with its conserved first and last residue. A D gene is named only where the DNA matches it firmly. Size tells how often a clone was seen (once, few, many) or the class of an expanded clone, and some rows leave it out.

. TRBJ2-1 . TRBV5-6 TGTGCCAGCAGCTTGGAGGGTGAGCAGTTCTTC CASSLEGEQFF
. TRBJ1-2 . TRBV6-5 TGTGCCAGCAGTTTCCGGGACATTTCTCGGGGCTACACCTTC CASSFRDISRGYTF
TRBD2 TRBJ2-3 once TRBV4-1 TGCGCCAGCAGCCAGGGACTAGCGGGGGGTCCAGATACGCAGTATTTT CASSQGLAGGPDTQYF
. TRBJ2-2 . TRBV7-9 TGTGCCAGCAGCCTTGGAATGAGCGGGGAGCTGTTTTTT CASSLGMSGELFF
. TRBJ2-2 . TRBV27 TGTGCCAGCAGTTCCCTTACGGCGGGGGCCATGAACACCGGGGAGCTGTTTTTT CASSSLTAGAMNTGELFF
. TRBJ1-6 . TRBV9 TGTGCCAGCAGCGTACAGGGCGATAATTCACCCCTCCACTTT CASSVQGDNSPLHF
. TRBJ1-1 . TRBV7-9 TGTGCCAGCAGCTTCATTCTGGGGGGGAACACTGAAGCTTTCTTT CASSFILGGNTEAFF
TRBD2 TRBJ2-1 . TRBV5-6 TGTGCCAGCAGCGCTAGCGGGGGTGGGTACAATGAGCAGTTCTTC CASSASGGGYNEQFF
TRBD2 TRBJ2-7 once TRBV27 TGTGCCAGCAGTTTATTACTAGCGGGGGGGCCAGACGAGCAGTACTTC CASSLLLAGGPDEQYF
. TRBJ1-2 . TRBV7-3 TGTGCCAGCAGCCCCCAGCAGTCTAACTATGGCTACACCTTC CASSPQQSNYGYTF
. TRBJ2-2 . TRBV11-2 TGTGCCAGCAGCTTAGTTCTACCGGGCTACACCGGGGAGCTGTTTTTT CASSLVLPGYTGELFF
. TRBJ2-1 . TRBV7-6 TGTGCCAGCAGCTTAGTTTTTGGGGAGCAGTTCTTC CASSLVFGEQFF
. TRBJ1-1 . TRBV4-3 TGCGCCAGCAGCCGCAGGGGTAACACTGAAGCTTTCTTT CASSRRGNTEAFF
. TRBJ2-5 . TRBV7-9 TGTGCCAGCAGCCCACAGGAGACCCAGTACTTC CASSPQETQYF